Shown below are 23 T cell receptor beta chains from a single sample sequenced in a study of blood T cell repertoires in COVID-19. TCRdb's copy holds only in-frame clones and misses some; the assay was immunoSEQ multiplex PCR. The data show about 190,000 clones, around nine tenths seen once. The sample comprised peripheral blood. The receptors stem from a man under 40 with acute or convalescent COVID-19.

The chain links TRBV18 to TRBJ1-2, with D perhaps matching TRBD1 (6 bases). The germline gives CDR1 KGHSH, CDR2 LQKENI. This CDR3 contains 13 residues. The V and J ends lost 3 bases and 5 bases respectively, with 10 bases between them. The CDR3 loop is CASSPDSEYGYTF. Written as DNA, the CDR3 is TGTGCCAGCTCACCGGACAGCGAGTATGGCTACACCTTC.

This chain links TRBV6-5 with TRBJ2-7, with 9 bases fitting TRBD1. The germline V gene encodes CDR1 MNHEY and CDR2 SVGAGI. The CDR3 has 15 residues. V lost 6 bases, J lost 4 bases, and 10 bases stayed unmatched. For the CDR3, the DNA is TGTGCCAGCAGCGGGACAGGGAAAGCAATATACGAGCAGTACTTC. Amino acid sequence: CASSGTGKAIYEQYF.

On this clone: Other nucleotide sequences in the sample specify the same CDR3. The V gene is TRBV9, the J gene TRBJ1-3; unclear D gene. CDR1 and CDR2 (germline): SGDLS, YYNGEE. This CDR3 has 13 residues. V dropped 0 bases and J dropped 3 bases, with 4 bases sitting between them. The CDR3: CASSVAGGNTIYF. The CDR3 DNA reads as TGTGCCAGCAGCGTAGCGGGTGGAAACACCATATATTTT. Full variable domain (outside the CDR3, taken from reference TRBV9 and TRBJ1-3): DSGVTQTPKHLITATGQRVTLRCSPRSGDLSVYWYQQSLDQGLQFLIQYYNGEERAKGNILERFSAQQFPDLHSELNLSSLELGDSALYFCASSVAGGNTIYFGEGSWLTVV.

The chain combines TRBV19 with TRBJ2-2, with 9 positions matching TRBD1. J was trimmed by 5 bases and V by 6 bases; bases with no gene match: 10. Germline CDR1 is LNHDA and CDR2 is SQIVND (reference sequence). The CDR3 totals 16 residues. The DNA of the CDR3 is TGTGCCAGTAGCCGACAGGGGGATCTTCCGACCGGGGAGCTGTTTTTT. Protein: CASSRQGDLPTGELFF.

The chain has TRBV28 and TRBJ2-7, with TRBD1 matching 9 bases. CDR1 MDHEN and CDR2 SYDVKM come from the germline V gene. V trimming: 7 bases; J trimming: 7 bases; junction bases outside the gene matches: 14. The CDR3 is made up of 15 amino acids. For the CDR3, the DNA is TGTGCCAGCAACTTACTCGGGACAGGGTGGAGGGAGCAGTACTTC. Its translation is CASNLLGTGWREQYF.

This chain's CDR3 is CATQRAGIPYEQYF. The CDR3 nucleotides are TGTGCCACCCAGCGCGCGGGCATACCCTACGAGCAGTACTTC. The V and J genes are TRBV27 and TRBJ2-7, with D maybe TRBD2 (5 bases). This CDR3 is built from 14 residues. V dropped 10 bases and J dropped 2 bases, with 18 bases sitting between them. Germline V gene lookup returns CDR1 MNHEY and CDR2 SMNVEV (reference sequence).

The chain recombines TRBV6-5 with TRBJ2-7, with TRBD1 matching over 9 bases. Germline CDR1 and CDR2: MNHEY and SVGAGI. The CDR3 contains 15 residues. The V and J ends lost 2 bases and 5 bases, in that order; junction bases with no gene match: 7. This CDR3 is CASSYAGTGINEQYF. CDR3 nucleotide sequence: TGTGCCAGCAGTTACGCCGGGACAGGGATCAACGAGCAGTACTTC.

V and J are TRBV3-1 (or the pseudogene TRBV3-2) and TRBJ2-3; TRBD1 might be the D (5 bases). V shed 1 base and J shed 4 bases, with 12 bases lying between them. In germline, CDR1 is LGHDT, CDR2 YNNKEL (reference sequence). The CDR3 spans 15 residues. CDR3 sequence: CASSQVVGPSDTQYF. The CDR3 nucleotides are TGTGCCAGCAGCCAAGTTGTGGGGCCGTCAGATACGCAGTATTTT.

The gene calls are TRBV7-9 and TRBJ2-7, with a possible D match to TRBD1 (5 bases). This CDR3 spans 15 amino acids. V was shortened by 0 bases and J by 0 bases, with 9 bases between the two germline ends. Germline V lookup: CDR1 SEHNR, CDR2 FQNEAQ (reference sequence). The CDR3 sequence: CASSLAHRSSYEQYF. In nucleotides, the CDR3 is TGTGCCAGCAGCTTAGCTCACAGGAGCTCCTACGAGCAGTACTTC.

V is TRBV5-1 and J is TRBJ1-2; 9 nucleotides agree with TRBD1. The CDR3 has 14 residues. From germline, CDR1 is SGHRS and CDR2 YFSETQ. Trimming cost V 4 bases and J 8 bases; bases outside gene matches: 9. CDR3 DNA: TGCGCCAGCAGCGGAACAGGGGGCGCGTTAGGCTACACCTTC. It yields the protein CASSGTGGALGYTF.

V and J are TRBV18 and TRBJ1-4; the match to TRBD1 covers 7 bases. Trimming removed 4 bases from V and 6 bases from J; junction bases left unmatched: 5. Germline V CDR1 and CDR2: KGHSH, LQKENI. The CDR3 is 14 residues long. CDR3 sequence: CASSRDRAHEKLFF. Written as DNA, the CDR3 is TGTGCCAGCTCACGCGACAGGGCCCATGAAAAACTGTTTTTT.

The gene calls are TRBV28 and TRBJ1-6; D possibly corresponds to TRBD1 (5 bases). The V end lost 3 bases, the J end lost 5 bases, and 17 bases lay between the germline ends. The germline CDR1 and CDR2 sequences are MDHEN and SYDVKM. The CDR3 is 17 residues long. The CDR3 coding sequence is TGTGCCAGCAGTTTTTTCCAGGGTTCTGCCAATAATTCACCCCTCCACTTT. Residues: CASSFFQGSANNSPLHF. Based on the CDR3 plus reference TRBV28 and TRBJ1-6, the full variable domain is DVKVTQSSRYLVKRTGEKVFLECVQDMDHENMFWYRQDPGLGLRLIYFSYDVKMKEKGDIPEGYSVSREKKERFSLILESASTNQTSMYLCASSFFQGSANNSPLHFGNGTRLTVT.

The J gene is TRBJ2-2, the V gene TRBV28, with 7 bases that match TRBD1. CDR1 is MDHEN and CDR2 is SYDVKM in the germline V gene. With 1 base clipped from V and 9 bases from J, the junction kept 11 bases outside the gene matches. This CDR3 comprises 16 residues. The CDR3 spells CASSLSLYRGVWELFF. CDR3 sequence (DNA): TGTGCCAGCAGTTTATCGCTTTACAGGGGCGTCTGGGAGCTGTTTTTT.

The J gene is TRBJ2-3, the V gene TRBV6-6; TRBD1 matches at 9 bases. V was clipped by 7 bases and J by 4 bases; unmatched bases: 9. CDR3 length: 15 amino acids. Germline CDR1 MNHNY, CDR2 SVGAGI (reference sequence). CDR3 nucleotide sequence: TGTGCCAGCAACCGGGGCGGACAGGGGTCAGATACGCAGTATTTT. Amino acid sequence: CASNRGGQGSDTQYF.

V gene TRBV5-4 combines with J gene TRBJ1-1; D is unclear. The V and J ends lost 6 bases and 0 bases respectively, with 12 bases between them. The germline gives CDR1 SGHNT, CDR2 YYREEE (reference sequence). This CDR3 has 14 amino acids. The DNA for the CDR3 is TGTGCCAGCAAAGGAGGCATTATGAACACTGAAGCTTTCTTT. Translating gives CASKGGIMNTEAFF.

J is TRBJ2-2 and V is TRBV3-1 (or the pseudogene TRBV3-2); D not certain. CDR3 length: 14 residues. Trimming pared 0 bases from V and 6 bases from J, leaving 8 bases between. Germline V lookup: CDR1 LGHDT, CDR2 YNNKEL (reference sequence). As DNA, the CDR3 is TGTGCCAGCAGCCAAGACCTGGCGGCCGGGGAGCTGTTTTTT. It translates to CASSQDLAAGELFF.

The rearrangement uses TRBV9 and TRBJ2-2; D gene uncertain. Deletions cut 5 bases from V and 1 base from J, with 6 bases between. This CDR3 has 13 amino acids. From germline, CDR1 is SGDLS and CDR2 YYNGEE. CDR3 nucleotide sequence: TGTGCCAGCAGGCGTGTGAACACCGGGGAGCTGTTTTTT. Its protein is CASRRVNTGELFF.

This clone was detected only once. The V and J genes are TRBV5-6 and TRBJ2-7; tentative D call: TRBD2 (6 bases). Between the trimmed V and J ends, which lost 4 bases and 5 bases, there was a span of 13 bases. This CDR3 is built from 13 residues. Germline V gives CDR1 SGHDT, CDR2 YYEEEE. This chain's CDR3 is CASSAGPGNEQYF. The CDR3 nucleotides read TGTGCCAGCAGCGCGGGACCGGGTAACGAGCAGTACTTC.

The chain links TRBV11-2 to TRBJ2-5, with D hard to call. The V end lost 1 base, the J end lost 3 bases, and 9 bases lay between the germline ends. The CDR3 loop spans 14 amino acids. Germline assignment: CDR1 SGHAT and CDR2 FQNNGV. The CDR3 spells CASSLGSRKETQYF. The CDR3 nucleotides are TGTGCCAGCAGCTTAGGTAGCAGAAAAGAGACCCAGTACTTC.

The CDR3 DNA reads as TGTGCCAGCAGCGTAGGAAGGGGATCCTACAATGAGCAGTTCTTC. Translating gives CASSVGRGSYNEQFF. The chain is built from TRBV9 and TRBJ2-1; possible D gene TRBD1, 5 bases. The germline gives CDR1 SGDLS, CDR2 YYNGEE. There are 15 residues in the CDR3. Trimming took off 0 bases at V and 1 base at J, with 8 bases between the two ends.

This clone was counted a single time. The V gene is TRBV7-8, the J gene TRBJ1-1; D remains unclear. V lost 2 bases and J 1 base, leaving 11 bases between the germline ends. The CDR3 is 15 residues long. Per germline, CDR1 SGHVS and CDR2 FQNEAQ. DNA of the CDR3: TGTGCCAGCAGCTTATATGGCCCCCCGAACACTGAAGCTTTCTTT. Its protein is CASSLYGPPNTEAFF.

The rearrangement links TRBV4-2 to TRBJ1-5; D is possibly TRBD1 (6 bases). CDR3 size: 14 residues. Trimming removed 5 bases at V and 4 bases at J, with 12 bases between. Per the germline V gene, CDR1 is LGHNA and CDR2 is YNFKEQ. The CDR3 spells CASSSQGNNQPQHF. The CDR3 coding sequence is TGTGCCAGCAGCTCCCAGGGGAATAATCAGCCCCAGCATTTT.

This sequence joins TRBV28 and TRBJ2-1; 8 nucleotides agree with TRBD1. The CDR3 spans 12 residues. Germline V gene sequence: CDR1 MDHEN, CDR2 SYDVKM. J lost 8 bases, V lost 6 bases, and 3 bases had no gene match. The CDR3 nucleotides read TGTGCCAGCAGCGGACAGGGTTATGAGCAGTTCTTC. This codes for CASSGQGYEQFF. The variable domain in full, with the rest retrieved from reference TRBV28 and TRBJ2-1, is DVKVTQSSRYLVKRTGEKVFLECVQDMDHENMFWYRQDPGLGLRLIYFSYDVKMKEKGDIPEGYSVSREKKERFSLILESASTNQTSMYLCASSGQGYEQFFGPGTRLTVL.